Sequencing of this T cell receptor beta chain was carried out in a study of blood T cells in healthy people across ages. Study context: Every two T cells gave about one barcoded beta molecule via template switching.

The authors ran a second PCR of about 6 to 11 cycles using a sample-barcoded 5' primer and a J-beta primer mix. In TCRdb, the 5' RACE reads were re-called with MiXCR into one record per CDR3 protein. The sample shows around 1,900,000 distinct CDR3 sequences, 35% to 50% of them seen only once. Germline-derived CDR1 and CDR2 are SGHRS and YFSETQ. CDR3 length: 16 amino acids. V shed 4 bases, J shed 4 bases, and the junction held 9 bases outside the gene matches. The V and J genes are TRBV5-1 and TRBJ2-5, with 11 bases identical to TRBD2. The specimen sequenced was blood. The sequence came from a human donor in good health. The CDR3: CASSLRLAGKRETQYF. As DNA, the CDR3 is TGCGCCAGCAGCCTGAGACTAGCGGGGAAGAGAGAGACCCAGTACTTC. The entire variable domain, with the rest obtained from reference TRBV5-1 and TRBJ2-5, is as follows: KAGVTQTPRYLIKTRGQQVTLSCSPISGHRSVSWYQQTPGQGLQFLFEYFSETQRNKGNFPGRFSGRQFSNSRSEMNVSTLELGDSALYLCASSLRLAGKRETQYFGPGTRLLVL.